The entry below gives a single T cell receptor (beta chain) sequence along with its context. The data are from a study of blood T cell repertoires in COVID-19. Study-wide context: COVID-19 samples, acute and convalescent, were from the United States, Italy and Spain. PBMCs, B-cell-depleted T cells, or T cells provided the cDNA or gDNA that made up the material.

After removal of 1 base from V and 6 bases from J, the junction contained 8 bases not matched to a gene. The CDR3 loop spans 15 amino acids. The germline gives CDR1 SEHNR, CDR2 FQNEAQ (reference sequence). Per the original data handling: Reference gene primer amplification gave estimated nucleated cell counts. Libraries were prepared by immunoSEQ multiplex PCR; TCRdb keeps only in-frame clonotypes and omits some of them. V and J calls and clone size are copied from that table; D and trimming were computed from the DNA. The repertoire has some 390,000 clones, around 90% of them found once; the top ten carry 2.5% to 3.5%.

The material sequenced was peripheral blood. The chain employs TRBV7-9 and TRBJ1-2; 7 bases are a match to TRBD1. This TCR was sampled from a human donor in a cohort sampled during active COVID-19. This CDR3 is CASSLGQTGWNGYTF. The CDR3 DNA reads as TGTGCCAGCAGCTTAGGACAGACAGGGTGGAATGGCTACACCTTC. Variable domain in full (rest from reference TRBV7-9 and TRBJ1-2): DTGVSQNPRHKITKRGQNVTFRCDPISEHNRLYWYRQTLGQGPEFLTYFQNEAQLEKSRLLSDRFSAERPKGSFSTLEIQRTEQGDSAMYLCASSLGQTGWNGYTFGSGTRLTVV.